This passage covers 20 T cell receptor beta chains from one sample sequenced in a study of blood T cell repertoires in COVID-19. The repertoire was sequenced with immunoSEQ multiplex PCR; TCRdb's copy has only in-frame clones and lacks some. This table holds 70,000 or so clones, 70% to 80% found once. Sequencing input: peripheral blood. Every receptor here comes from a woman aged 65 to 85 with acute or convalescent COVID-19.

V is TRBV7-9 and J is TRBJ1-4; 8 bases fit TRBD1. Germline trimming cut 5 bases from V and 8 bases from J; bases unmatched to any gene: 7. Germline CDR1 SEHNR, CDR2 FQNEAQ (reference sequence). The CDR3 extends over 14 amino acids. The CDR3 region is CASSHSDREEKLFF. The CDR3 coding sequence is TGTGCCAGCAGCCATTCGGACAGGGAGGAAAAACTGTTTTTT.

V and J are TRBV6-4 and TRBJ2-1, with 13 bases that match TRBD2. Trimming took 5 bases from V and 7 from J; bases not matched to a gene: 11. The CDR3 extends over 17 amino acids. Germline CDR1 is MRHNA and CDR2 is SNTAGT. This CDR3 is CASSNGLAGASGNEQFF. CDR3 DNA: TGTGCCAGCAGTAACGGACTAGCGGGGGCGTCTGGTAATGAGCAGTTCTTC.

This chain joins TRBV5-1 and TRBJ1-1, with TRBD1 identical over 7 bases. V shed 4 bases and J 7 bases; nucleotides not matched to a gene: 7. The CDR3 length is 13 residues. CDR1 is SGHRS and CDR2 is YFSETQ in the germline V gene. The CDR3 here is CASSREGAIEAFF. In DNA form, the CDR3 reads TGCGCCAGCAGCAGAGAGGGGGCTATTGAAGCTTTCTTT. Drawing the rest from reference TRBV5-1 and TRBJ1-1, the complete variable domain is KAGVTQTPRYLIKTRGQQVTLSCSPISGHRSVSWYQQTPGQGLQFLFEYFSETQRNKGNFPGRFSGRQFSNSRSEMNVSTLELGDSALYLCASSREGAIEAFFGQGTRLTVV.

This chain joins TRBV15 and TRBJ2-7; 9 bases are shared with TRBD1. The germline V gene encodes CDR1 LNHNV and CDR2 YYDKDF (reference sequence). CDR3 length: 14 amino acids. V trimming: 4 bases; J trimming: 0 bases; junction bases outside the gene matches: 1. The CDR3 region has the DNA TGTGCCACCAGCAAGACAGGGGGCTCCTACGAGCAGTACTTC. It is translated as CATSKTGGSYEQYF.

This clone has a single count. The chain uses TRBV19 and TRBJ1-5; possibly TRBD1 for D (6 bases). The V end lost 4 bases, the J end lost 7 bases, and 17 bases lay between the germline ends. The CDR3 is made up of 15 amino acids. Germline V gene lookup returns CDR1 LNHDA and CDR2 SQIVND (reference sequence). The CDR3 sequence: CASSTRQGQGQPQHF. In nucleotides, the CDR3 is TGTGCCAGTAGTACCCGTCAGGGGCAGGGGCAGCCCCAGCATTTT.

The V gene is TRBV6-1, the J gene TRBJ1-2; no definite D call. From germline, CDR1 is MNHNS and CDR2 SASEGT. There are 16 residues in the CDR3. V was clipped by 2 bases and J by 4 bases, with 17 bases between them. The DNA of the CDR3 is TGTGCCAGCAGTGAAAAGCGAAAAGCTCAAGGCTATGGCTACACCTTC. Protein: CASSEKRKAQGYGYTF.

The CDR3 sequence is CASLRGGGTEAFF. CDR3 DNA sequence: TGTGCCAGCCTTCGGGGGGGAGGGACTGAAGCTTTCTTT. The J gene is TRBJ1-1, the V gene TRBV7-9; TRBD1 might be the D (5 bases). The CDR3 covers 13 residues. Trimming removed 8 bases from V and 5 bases from J, with 15 bases in between. Germline V gives CDR1 SEHNR, CDR2 FQNEAQ (reference sequence). The full variable domain, completed using reference TRBV7-9 and TRBJ1-1, is DTGVSQNPRHKITKRGQNVTFRCDPISEHNRLYWYRQTLGQGPEFLTYFQNEAQLEKSRLLSDRFSAERPKGSFSTLEIQRTEQGDSAMYLCASLRGGGTEAFFGQGTRLTVV.

This clone was seen a handful of times. CDR3 in DNA: TGTGCCAGTAGTAGAGGGGCGGGGGTTGAAGAGACCCAGTACTTC. Amino acid sequence: CASSRGAGVEETQYF. The rearrangement links TRBV19 to TRBJ2-5; 7 bases fit TRBD2. Germline loops: CDR1 LNHDA, CDR2 SQIVND (reference sequence). CDR3 length: 15 amino acids. The V gene end was trimmed by 4 bases and the J gene end by 3 bases; junction bases not matched to a gene: 8.

The V call is TRBV20-1, the J call TRBJ2-7; D might be TRBD2 (6 bases). The germline V and J ends were trimmed by 3 bases and 0 bases, with 12 bases remaining between them. This CDR3 spans 14 amino acids. Germline CDR1 DFQATT, CDR2 SNEGSKA (reference sequence). The CDR3 DNA follows: TGCAGTGCTAGTCGCGGGACGAGCTCCTACGAGCAGTACTTC. This codes for CSASRGTSSYEQYF.

The chain links TRBV9 to TRBJ1-4; TRBD1 agrees at 7 bases. Germline CDR1 is SGDLS and CDR2 is YYNGEE. Losses at the gene ends were 0 bases for V and 4 bases for J; bases not matched to a gene: 3. The CDR3 has 15 residues. Written as DNA, the CDR3 is TGTGCCAGCAGCGTAGGGGGACAGTATAATGAAAAACTGTTTTTT. It is translated as CASSVGGQYNEKLFF.

Of note for this clone: At one of its ends the junction is not consistent with the germline gene, which may arise from a read error. The chain carries TRBV12-3 or TRBV12-4 and TRBJ2-7; TRBD1 matches 8 bases. The CDR3 extends over 10 amino acids. The CDR3 sequence: CASSLGQVLF. CDR3 DNA sequence: TGTGCCAGCAGTCTGGGACAGGTCCTCTTC.

The chain employs TRBV7-3 and TRBJ1-1; no reliable D call. Trimming took 0 bases from V and 8 from J, leaving 10 bases between them. Germline V gene data show CDR1 as SGHTA and CDR2 as FQGTGA. CDR3 size: 13 residues. The CDR3 DNA reads as TGTGCCAGCAGCTTAACCCATCGAGGGGAAGCTTTCTTT. It specifies CASSLTHRGEAFF.

J is TRBJ2-1 and V is TRBV28; the match to TRBD2 covers 10 bases. This CDR3 comprises 14 residues. The germline V gene has CDR1 MDHEN and CDR2 SYDVKM. V lost 8 bases to trimming and J lost 1 base; unmatched junction nucleotides: 2. CDR3 protein: CASVAGGSYNEQFF. DNA for the CDR3: TGTGCCAGCGTAGCGGGAGGTTCCTACAATGAGCAGTTCTTC.

The V call is TRBV28, the J call TRBJ1-3; no clear D gene. The CDR3 spans 14 residues. Trimming took off 4 bases at V and 4 bases at J, with 11 bases between the two ends. Germline V gives CDR1 MDHEN, CDR2 SYDVKM. The CDR3 reads CASSSPGGGNTIYF. CDR3 in DNA: TGTGCCAGCAGTTCCCCGGGTGGAGGAAACACCATATATTTT.

V and J are TRBV10-3 and TRBJ2-7; 7 bases map to TRBD2. There are 15 residues in the CDR3. V gave up 9 bases and J gave up 2 bases; unmatched junction bases: 13. CDR1 and CDR2 from the germline V gene are ENHRY and SYGVKD. In DNA form, the CDR3 reads TGTGCCATAGGTGAGGGCGGGGGTGCTGCCTACGAGCAGTACTTC. It yields the protein CAIGEGGGAAYEQYF.

The chain uses TRBV12-3 or TRBV12-4 and TRBJ1-1, with D uncertain. The CDR3 runs to 13 residues. V gave up 2 bases and J gave up 6 bases, with 10 bases separating them. CDR3 sequence reads: CASSLTGSAEAFF. In nucleotides, the CDR3 is TGTGCCAGCAGTTTAACGGGTAGCGCTGAAGCTTTCTTT.

The genes are TRBV9 and TRBJ2-1; a possible D gene is TRBD2 (7 bases). CDR1 is SGDLS, CDR2 YYNGEE, per germline. The CDR3 is 17 residues long. V gave up 0 bases and J gave up 3 bases, with 16 bases separating them. CDR3 sequence: CASSVDLRGGRYNEQFF. CDR3 DNA sequence: TGTGCCAGCAGCGTAGATTTACGCGGGGGCCGCTACAATGAGCAGTTCTTC.

This rearrangement joins TRBV18 to TRBJ2-2, with a tentative D call TRBD1 (6 bases). V was clipped by 2 bases and J by 1 base, with 8 bases between them. This CDR3 has 15 amino acids. The germline V gene encodes CDR1 KGHSH and CDR2 LQKENI. For the CDR3, the DNA is TGTGCCAGCTCACCAGCCAGGGGGAACACCGGGGAGCTGTTTTTT. Its translation: CASSPARGNTGELFF.

The J gene is TRBJ1-1, the V gene TRBV19; tentative D call: TRBD1 (5 bases). The germline gives CDR1 LNHDA, CDR2 SQIVND (reference sequence). The V end was cut by 1 base, the J end by 4 bases, with 13 bases between. The CDR3 length is 15 residues. DNA for the CDR3: TGTGCCAGTAGTATAGGTCGGGGGATCGGCACTGAAGCTTTCTTT. This codes for CASSIGRGIGTEAFF. Variable domain in full (rest from reference TRBV19 and TRBJ1-1): DGGITQSPKYLFRKEGQNVTLSCEQNLNHDAMYWYRQDPGQGLRLIYYSQIVNDFQKGDIAEGYSVSREKKESFPLTVTSAQKNPTAFYLCASSIGRGIGTEAFFGQGTRLTVV.

The V gene is TRBV7-9, the J gene TRBJ1-1; maybe TRBD1 (5 bases). Germline V gene sequence: CDR1 SEHNR, CDR2 FQNEAQ (reference sequence). Trimming took 6 bases from V and 5 from J, leaving 13 bases between them. CDR3 length equals 13 residues. The CDR3 loop reads CASSRRGGTEAFF. In DNA form, the CDR3 reads TGTGCCAGCAGTCGGAGGGGAGGGACTGAAGCTTTCTTT.